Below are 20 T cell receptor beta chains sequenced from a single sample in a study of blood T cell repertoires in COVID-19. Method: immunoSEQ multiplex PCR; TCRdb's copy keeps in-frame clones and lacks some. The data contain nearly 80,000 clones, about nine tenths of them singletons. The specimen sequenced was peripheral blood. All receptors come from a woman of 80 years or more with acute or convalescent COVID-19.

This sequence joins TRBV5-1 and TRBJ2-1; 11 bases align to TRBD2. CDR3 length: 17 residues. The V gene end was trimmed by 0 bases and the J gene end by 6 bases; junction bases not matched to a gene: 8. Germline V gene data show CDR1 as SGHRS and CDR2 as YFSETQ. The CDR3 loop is CASSLAARLAGSNEQFF. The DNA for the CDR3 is TGCGCCAGCAGCTTGGCAGCTCGACTAGCGGGAAGCAATGAGCAGTTCTTC.

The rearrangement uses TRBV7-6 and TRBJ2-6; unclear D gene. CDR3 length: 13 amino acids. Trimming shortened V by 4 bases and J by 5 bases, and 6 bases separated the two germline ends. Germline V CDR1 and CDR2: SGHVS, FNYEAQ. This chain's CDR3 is CASSSNRANVLTF. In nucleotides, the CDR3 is TGTGCCAGCAGCTCAAACAGGGCCAACGTCCTGACTTTC. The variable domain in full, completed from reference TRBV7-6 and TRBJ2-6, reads GAGVSQSPRYKVTKRGQDVALRCDPISGHVSLYWYRQALGQGPEFLTYFNYEAQQDKSGLPNDRFSAERPEGSISTLTIQRTEQRDSAMYRCASSSNRANVLTFGAGSRLTVL.

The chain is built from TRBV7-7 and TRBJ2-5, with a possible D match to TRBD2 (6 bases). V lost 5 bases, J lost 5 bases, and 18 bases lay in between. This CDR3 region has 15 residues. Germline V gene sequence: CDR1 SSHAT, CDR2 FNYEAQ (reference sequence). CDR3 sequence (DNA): TGTGCCAGCAGCCCCGCCGCGGCGGGGAGGGAGACCCAGTACTTC. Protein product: CASSPAAAGRETQYF.

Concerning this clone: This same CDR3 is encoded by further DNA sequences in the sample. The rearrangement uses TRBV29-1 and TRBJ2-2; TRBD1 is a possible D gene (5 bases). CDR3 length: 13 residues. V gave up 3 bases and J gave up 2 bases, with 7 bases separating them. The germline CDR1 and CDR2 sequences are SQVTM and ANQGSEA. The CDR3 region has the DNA TGCAGCGTTGACCAGGGTAACACCGGGGAGCTGTTTTTT. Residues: CSVDQGNTGELFF.

The CDR3 sequence: CASSYSQGTVQYF. The CDR3 nucleotides are TGTGCCAGCAGTTACTCCCAGGGGACGGTGCAGTACTTC. The chain carries TRBV6-5 and TRBJ2-5; D may be TRBD1 (6 bases). The CDR3 contains 13 residues. V lost 0 bases to trimming and J lost 11 bases, with 13 bases between them. Germline CDR1 and CDR2: MNHEY and SVGAGI.

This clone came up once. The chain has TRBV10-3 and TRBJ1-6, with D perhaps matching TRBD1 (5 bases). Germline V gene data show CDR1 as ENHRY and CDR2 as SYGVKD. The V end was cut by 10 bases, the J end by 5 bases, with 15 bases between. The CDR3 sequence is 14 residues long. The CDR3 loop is CASYQGLHNSPLHF. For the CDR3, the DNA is TGTGCCAGCTATCAGGGTTTGCATAATTCACCCCTCCACTTT.

CDR3 sequence (DNA): TGTGCCAGCAGCCCCCAACCGGGACTAGCGGCCAATGAGCAGTTCTTC. The encoded protein is CASSPQPGLAANEQFF. The gene calls are TRBV7-9 and TRBJ2-1; TRBD2 matches at 11 bases. Germline V CDR1 and CDR2: SEHNR, FQNEAQ (reference sequence). With 5 bases clipped from V and 6 bases from J, the junction kept 9 bases outside the gene matches. The CDR3 consists of 16 residues.

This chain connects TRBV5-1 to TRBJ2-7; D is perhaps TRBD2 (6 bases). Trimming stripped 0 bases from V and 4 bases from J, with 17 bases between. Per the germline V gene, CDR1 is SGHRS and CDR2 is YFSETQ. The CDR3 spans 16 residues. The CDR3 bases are TGCGCCAGCAGCTTGGAACCCCGGGACTCCCTTTACGAGCAGTACTTC. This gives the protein CASSLEPRDSLYEQYF.

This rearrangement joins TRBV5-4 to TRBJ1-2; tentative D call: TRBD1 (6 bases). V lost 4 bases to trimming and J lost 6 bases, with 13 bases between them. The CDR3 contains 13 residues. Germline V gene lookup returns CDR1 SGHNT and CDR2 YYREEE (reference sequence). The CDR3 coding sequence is TGTGCCAGCAGCCTGCAGCCAGGGGATGGCTACACCTTC. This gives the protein CASSLQPGDGYTF.

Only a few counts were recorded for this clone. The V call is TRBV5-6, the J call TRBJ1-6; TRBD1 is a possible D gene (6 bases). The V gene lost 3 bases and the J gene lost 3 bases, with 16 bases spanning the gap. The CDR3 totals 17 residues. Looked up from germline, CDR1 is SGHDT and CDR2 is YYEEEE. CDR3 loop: CASSSRRGYDYNSPLHF. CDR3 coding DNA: TGTGCCAGCAGCTCCCGAAGGGGGTACGACTATAATTCACCCCTCCACTTT.

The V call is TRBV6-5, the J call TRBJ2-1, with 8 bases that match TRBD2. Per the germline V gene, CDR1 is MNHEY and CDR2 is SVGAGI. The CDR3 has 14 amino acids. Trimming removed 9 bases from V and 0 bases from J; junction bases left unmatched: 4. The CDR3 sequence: CASKSGSSYNEQFF. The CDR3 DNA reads TGTGCCAGTAAGAGCGGGAGCTCCTACAATGAGCAGTTCTTC.

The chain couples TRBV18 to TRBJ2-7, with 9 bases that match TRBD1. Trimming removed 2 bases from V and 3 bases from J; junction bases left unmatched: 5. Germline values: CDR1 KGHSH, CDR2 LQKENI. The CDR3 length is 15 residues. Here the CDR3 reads CASSPTGTGFYEQYF. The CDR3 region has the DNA TGTGCCAGCTCACCAACCGGGACAGGGTTCTACGAGCAGTACTTC.

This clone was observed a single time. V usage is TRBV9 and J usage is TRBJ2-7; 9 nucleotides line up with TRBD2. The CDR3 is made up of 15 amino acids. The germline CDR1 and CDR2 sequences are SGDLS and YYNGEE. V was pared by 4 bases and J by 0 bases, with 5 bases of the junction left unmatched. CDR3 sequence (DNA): TGTGCCAGCAGCTCAAGCGGGGGGTTCTCCTACGAGCAGTACTTC. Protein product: CASSSSGGFSYEQYF.

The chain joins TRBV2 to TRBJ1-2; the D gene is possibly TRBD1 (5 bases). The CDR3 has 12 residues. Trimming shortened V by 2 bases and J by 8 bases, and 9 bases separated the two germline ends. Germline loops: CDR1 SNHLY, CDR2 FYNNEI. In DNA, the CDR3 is TGTGCCAGCAGTGAAAGACAGAGAGGCTACACCTTC. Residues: CASSERQRGYTF.

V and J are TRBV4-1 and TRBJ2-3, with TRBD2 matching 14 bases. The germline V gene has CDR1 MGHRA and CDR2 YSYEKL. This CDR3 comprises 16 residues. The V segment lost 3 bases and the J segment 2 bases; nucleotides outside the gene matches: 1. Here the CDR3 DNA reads TGCGCCAGCAGCCAGACTAGCGGGGGGGCCACAGATACGCAGTATTTT. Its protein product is CASSQTSGGATDTQYF.

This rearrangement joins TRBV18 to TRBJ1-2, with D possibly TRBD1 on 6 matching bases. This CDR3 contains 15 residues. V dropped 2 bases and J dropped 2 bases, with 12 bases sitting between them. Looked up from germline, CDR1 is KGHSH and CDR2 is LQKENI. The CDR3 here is CASSPSGTLNYGYTF. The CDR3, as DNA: TGTGCCAGCTCACCATCCGGGACACTAAACTATGGCTACACCTTC.

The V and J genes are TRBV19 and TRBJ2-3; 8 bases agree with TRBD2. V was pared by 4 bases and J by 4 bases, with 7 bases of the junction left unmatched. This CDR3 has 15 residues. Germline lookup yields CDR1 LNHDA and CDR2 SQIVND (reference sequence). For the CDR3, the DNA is TGTGCCAGTAGTAAAGCGGGAGCGTACGCAGATACGCAGTATTTT. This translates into CASSKAGAYADTQYF.

For the CDR3, the DNA is TGTGCCAGCAGCTTAAGACAGGGAGTTAGCGAAAAACTGTTTTTT. Translating it yields CASSLRQGVSEKLFF. V gene TRBV13 combines with J gene TRBJ1-4; 7 nucleotides line up with TRBD1. The germline V gene has CDR1 PRHDT and CDR2 FYEKMQ (reference sequence). Trimming removed 2 bases from V and 8 bases from J; junction bases left unmatched: 8. The CDR3 has 15 residues.

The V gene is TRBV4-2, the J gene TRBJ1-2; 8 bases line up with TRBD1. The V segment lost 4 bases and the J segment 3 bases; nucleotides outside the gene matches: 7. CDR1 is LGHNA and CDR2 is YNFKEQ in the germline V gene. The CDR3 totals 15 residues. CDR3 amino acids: CASSPTQGVDYGYTF. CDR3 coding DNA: TGTGCCAGCAGCCCTACACAGGGGGTAGACTATGGCTACACCTTC.

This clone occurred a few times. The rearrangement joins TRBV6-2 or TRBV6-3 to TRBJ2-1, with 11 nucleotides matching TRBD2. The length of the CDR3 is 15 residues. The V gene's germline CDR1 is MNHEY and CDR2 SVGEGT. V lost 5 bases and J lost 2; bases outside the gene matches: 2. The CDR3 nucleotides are TGTGCCAGCAGTCTAGCGGGGGGACCCTACAATGAGCAGTTCTTC. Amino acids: CASSLAGGPYNEQFF.